The T cell receptor (beta chain) under discussion was sequenced for a study of blood T cell repertoires in COVID-19. Study-level information: Samples came from the United States, Italy and Spain, spanning acute and convalescent COVID-19.

CDR3 length equals 14 residues. V was pared by 3 bases and J by 6 bases, with 13 bases between. The germline V gene encodes CDR1 SGDLS and CDR2 YYNGEE. The method was immunoSEQ multiplex PCR; TCRdb's version includes in-frame clones alone and lacks a portion of them. Counted here are 200,000 to 250,000 clones, about 88% occurring once; the ten biggest clones make up roughly 2.6%. The chain links TRBV9 to TRBJ2-1; tentative D call: TRBD1 (6 bases). The clonotype originates from a woman aged 30 to 39 who had recovered from COVID-19. Sequencing input: PBMCs or T cells enriched from blood (not recorded which). The CDR3 region is CASSARDTFNEQFF. In DNA form, the CDR3 reads TGTGCCAGCAGCGCCCGGGACACCTTCAATGAGCAGTTCTTC.